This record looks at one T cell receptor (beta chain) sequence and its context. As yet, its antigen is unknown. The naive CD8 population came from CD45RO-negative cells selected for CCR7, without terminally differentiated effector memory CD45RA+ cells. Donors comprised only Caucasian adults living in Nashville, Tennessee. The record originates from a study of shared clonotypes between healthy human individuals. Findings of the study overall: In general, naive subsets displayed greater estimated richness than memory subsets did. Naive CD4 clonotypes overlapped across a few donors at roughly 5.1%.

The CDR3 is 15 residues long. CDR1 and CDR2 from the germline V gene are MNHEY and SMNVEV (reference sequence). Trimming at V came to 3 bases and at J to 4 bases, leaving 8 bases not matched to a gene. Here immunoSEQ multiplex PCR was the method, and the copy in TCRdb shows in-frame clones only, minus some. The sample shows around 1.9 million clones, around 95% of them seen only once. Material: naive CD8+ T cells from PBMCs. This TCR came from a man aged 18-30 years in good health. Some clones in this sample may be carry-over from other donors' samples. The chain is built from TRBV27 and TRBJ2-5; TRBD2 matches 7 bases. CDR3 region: CASSLVGGSGETQYF. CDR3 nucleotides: TGTGCCAGCAGTTTGGTAGGCGGGAGTGGAGAGACCCAGTACTTC.